This T cell receptor beta chain emerged from a study of sequential checkpoint blockade in melanoma. As for the study in general: TCRbeta immunosequencing was performed on DNA from 91 pretreatment melanoma tumor samples. After nivolumab or ipilimumab alone, around 24 patients had week-13 rebiopsies.

TCRdb keeps only in-frame clones here, not all; method: immunoSEQ multiplex PCR. Of more than 30,000 clones listed, roughly 32% are singletons. Treatment reported: randomized to nivolumab then ipilimumab (arm A) or the reverse (arm B). Unmatched junction bases numbered 13, after V lost 3 bases and J lost 2 bases. CDR3 length: 18 amino acids. Germline V gene data show CDR1 as MGHRA and CDR2 as YSYEKL. This sequence joins TRBV4-1 and TRBJ1-5, with 7 bases lining up with TRBD1. The clonotype was recovered from a human donor with melanoma. Sequencing was performed on tumor tissue (inferred from file names), taken from a patient given nivolumab and ipilimumab in sequence. Here the CDR3 DNA reads TGCGCCAGCAGCCATGGTGGGACAGACGGTTTCGGCAATCAGCCCCAGCATTTT. Residues: CASSHGGTDGFGNQPQHF.